The 5 T cell receptor beta chains listed next were all sequenced from one sample in a study of T cell repertoires in cytomegalovirus infection. What these receptors recognize is not known. Using its own MiXCR run on the reads, TCRdb lists one record per CDR3 protein. The sample comprises around 900,000 distinct CDR3 sequences, 31% of which are singletons, and roughly 13% rests with the top ten. This specimen was cultured CD8+ T cells from PBMCs, taken from culture after CMV antigen stimulation. The receptors were gathered from a human donor in good health (CMV status not recorded). Some clones in this sample may be carry-over from other donors' samples.

V gene TRBV5-6 combines with J gene TRBJ2-5, with D possibly being TRBD1 or TRBD2 (5 bases each). CDR1 is SGHDT and CDR2 is YYEEEE in the germline V gene. The V end lost 4 bases, the J end lost 1 base, and 14 bases lay between the germline ends. The CDR3 covers 15 residues. The CDR3 protein is CASSPSWGLQETQYF. The CDR3 bases are TGTGCCAGCAGCCCTAGCTGGGGCCTCCAAGAGACCCAGTACTTC.

A note on this clonotype: The junction departs from the called germline gene at one end, perhaps through a read error. This rearrangement joins TRBV7-6 to TRBJ2-5; 8 bases match TRBD1. This CDR3 comprises 13 residues. Germline V gives CDR1 SGHVS, CDR2 FNYEAQ. CDR3 coding DNA: TGTGCCAGCAGCCCCGGACAGGGAGAGACCCTGTACTTC. Residues: CASSPGQGETLYF. Filled out from reference TRBV7-6 and TRBJ2-5, the complete variable domain reads GAGVSQSPRYKVTKRGQDVALRCDPISGHVSLYWYRQALGQGPEFLTYFNYEAQQDKSGLPNDRFSAERPEGSISTLTIQRTEQRDSAMYRCASSPGQGETLYFGPGTRLLVL.

This chain uses TRBV20-1 with TRBJ1-2; D is possibly TRBD1 (5 bases). CDR1 DFQATT and CDR2 SNEGSKA come from the germline V gene (reference sequence). The CDR3 extends over 14 amino acids. V was trimmed by 1 base and J by 8 bases, leaving 17 bases between them. The CDR3 region is CSARAGSTRSGYTF. CDR3 DNA sequence: TGCAGTGCTAGAGCAGGGTCCACCCGGTCGGGCTACACCTTC.

This clonotype was recorded a few times. The rearrangement uses TRBV5-6 and TRBJ2-7, with D uncertain. This CDR3 spans 13 amino acids. The V end was cut by 5 bases, the J end by 2 bases, with 11 bases between. The germline V gene encodes CDR1 SGHDT and CDR2 YYEEEE. The DNA for the CDR3 is TGTGCCAGCAGGTCCTCAACGACCTACGAGCAGTACTTC. It translates to CASRSSTTYEQYF.

In the case of this clonotype: One base away lies a much larger clone, so this may be a sequencing read error. The chain couples TRBV7-8 to TRBJ2-1; D unresolved. V lost 2 bases and J lost 5, with 16 bases in between. There are 16 residues in the CDR3. Germline V lookup: CDR1 SGHVS, CDR2 FQNEAQ. The CDR3 loop is CASSLIPDPRDNEQFF. CDR3 bases: TGTGCCAGCAGCTTAATCCCGGACCCCCGGGACAATGAGCAGTTCTTC.